One T cell receptor beta chain is described in this entry. The antigen remains unidentified. This sample includes further DNA sequences coding for the same CDR3. The assay was immunoSEQ multiplex PCR, and TCRdb's table has in-frame clones only and misses some. The sample lists a few million clones, 85% to 95% occurring once. This entry comes from a study of shared clonotypes between healthy human individuals. Whole-study context: The people who gave samples were a couple of women and a few men aged 18 to 49. General study points: Among four donors, about 4.6% of naive CD4 clonotypes were found in common.

Donors comprised only Caucasian adults living in Nashville, Tennessee. CDR1 and CDR2 (germline): SGHDT, YYEEEE. V lost 4 bases and J 1 base, leaving 9 bases between the germline ends. The CDR3 has 13 amino acids. Specimen: naive CD4+ T cells sorted from blood. The subset is: CD45RA+ positively selected. The rearrangement joins TRBV5-6 to TRBJ2-7, with no clear D. The sequence was obtained from a young man in good health. The CDR3 region is CASSLGRSYEQYF. Written as DNA, the CDR3 is TGTGCCAGCAGCCTTGGACGGTCCTACGAGCAGTACTTC.